The clone carrying this T cell receptor (beta chain) appeared a single time. Germline CDR1 reads LNHDA; CDR2 reads SQIVND (reference sequence). Trimming removed 1 base at V and 8 bases at J, with 9 bases between. The CDR3 length is 13 residues. These data belong to a study of T cell changes during pregnancy in multiple sclerosis. Data came from immunoSEQ multiplex PCR; TCRdb stores just in-frame clones and leaves some out. The sample has 35,000 to 45,000 clones; roughly nine tenths are singletons. This receptor was obtained from a female donor in good health, enrolled as a control in a pregnancy study. The sequenced sample was peripheral blood, obtained in the second trimester of pregnancy. This sequence joins TRBV19 and TRBJ2-4, with D tentatively TRBD1 (6 bases). CDR3 sequence: CASSIAGVDIQYF. The CDR3 region has the DNA TGTGCCAGTAGTATAGCAGGGGTGGACATTCAGTACTTC.